A selection of T cell receptor beta chains follows, all from one sample in a study of technical replicates of blood from a handful of donors. Measured with immunoSEQ multiplex PCR; TCRdb has only the in-frame clones, and not every one. The repertoire includes 73,000 or so clones, 75% to 95% of them detected once, and 0.25% sits in the top ten. Sequences were obtained from T cells isolated from PBMCs. The receptors shown here come from a human donor in good health. CDR3s include the opening cysteine and the closing phenylalanine or tryptophan. The D gene is left open where the match is weak. Rows give clone size only sometimes, using once, few, many, or a class for an expanded clone.

J,size,V,D,CDR3,DNA
TRBJ2-3,-,TRBV28,-,CASSTGSALNPTDTQYF,TGTGCCAGCTCGACCGGGTCCGCTTTAAACCCCACAGATACGCAGTATTTT
TRBJ1-1,-,TRBV19,-,CASSIRPGNMNTEAFF,TGTGCCAGTAGTATTCGGCCAGGCAATATGAACACTGAAGCTTTCTTT
TRBJ2-2,-,TRBV9,-,CASSVSGTGTPELFF,TGTGCCAGCAGCGTTTCAGGGACTGGGACCCCGGAGCTGTTTTTT
TRBJ2-3,-,TRBV2,-,CASIKKDTQYF,TGTGCCAGCATTAAAAAAGATACGCAGTATTTT
TRBJ1-1,-,TRBV7-8,-,CASSLNSDRYTEAFF,TGTGCCAGCAGCTTAAACTCGGACAGATATACTGAAGCTTTCTTT
TRBJ2-7,-,TRBV7-9,TRBD1,CASSLGRQGSYEQYF,TGTGCCAGCAGCTTAGGCCGACAGGGCTCCTACGAGCAGTACTTC
TRBJ2-3,-,TRBV5-4,-,CASSARLVAVDTQYF,TGTGCCAGCAGCGCGAGACTAGTAGCGGTAGATACGCAGTATTTT
TRBJ2-5,once,TRBV28,-,CASRGGRLVETQYF,TGTGCCAGCAGGGGGGGGCGGTTGGTGGAGACCCAGTACTTC
TRBJ1-5,-,TRBV9,TRBD1,CASSVGDRAGQPQHF,TGTGCCAGCAGCGTAGGAGACAGGGCAGGCCAGCCCCAGCATTTT
TRBJ2-5,-,TRBV7-9,-,CASSLDVGTQYF,TGTGCCAGCAGCTTAGATGTCGGGACCCAGTACTTC